This entry features one T cell receptor (beta chain) sequence. Its antigen is unknown. These data come from a study of CD8+ T cells in alopecia areata. General study findings and limits: Scalp samples also yield sequences from resident alphabeta T cells of normal skin. Across lesional scalp, and particularly alopecia totalis/universalis, clonality surpassed that of normal scalp.

CDR1 is MGHDK and CDR2 is SYGVNS in the germline V gene. Trimming cost V 3 bases and J 7 bases, with 10 bases left between them. The CDR3 runs to 13 residues. It was from PBMCs that CD4+ and CD8+ T cells were sorted. After isolation, RNA underwent reverse transcription to generate cDNA as the sequencing template. Data came from immunoSEQ multiplex PCR; TCRdb stores just in-frame clones and leaves some out. Of under 150,000 clones listed, around 62% are singletons. Input material: CD8+ T cells sorted from blood. The receptor was isolated from a human donor in good health. The gene calls are TRBV25-1 and TRBJ2-1; unclear D gene. CDR3 DNA sequence: TGTGCCAGCAGTGAGGGGTTGGGAAATGAGCAGTTCTTC. Amino acids: CASSEGLGNEQFF.